The subject of this entry is one TCR beta chain. The antigen is undetermined. This record belongs to a study of blood T cells in healthy people across ages. Broader study findings: With age, beta diversity per million T cells declined roughly linearly, significantly by approximately 41. More naive CD4+ cells and higher diversity marked long-lived donors relative to aged donors.

A second 7 to 11 cycle PCR used barcoded and J-beta primers. One entry per CDR3 protein, called by TCRdb with MiXCR from the 5' RACE reads. The repertoire holds some 710,000 distinct CDR3 sequences, with approximately 22% as singletons. The germline V and J ends were trimmed by 6 bases and 3 bases, with 9 bases remaining between them. There are 13 residues in the CDR3. In germline, CDR1 is SSHAT, CDR2 FNYEAQ (reference sequence). The sample taken for sequencing was blood. This sequence originates from a man aged 70-80 years in good health. The V gene is TRBV7-7, the J gene TRBJ2-1; D is uncertain. The CDR3 coding sequence is TGTGCCAGCAGTGTGGAACTCTACAATGAGCAGTTCTTC. Protein: CASSVELYNEQFF.